This TCR beta chain was sequenced for a study of T-cell reconstitution after alpha-beta-depleted transplantation in children. Study results and limitations: Several hundred expanded graft clones reportedly gave rise to the alpha-beta T cells present about two months after transplant.

Preparing the TCRbeta library involved the use of unique molecular identifiers. TCRdb used MiXCR to reprocess the PCR reads, holding one entry per CDR3 protein. This sample has fewer than 750,000 distinct CDR3 sequences, with under 25% found just once. V was clipped by 0 bases and J by 6 bases; unmatched bases: 8. Per germline, CDR1 DFQATT and CDR2 SNEGSKA (reference sequence). This CDR3 spans 15 amino acids. This clonotype was seen a few times. The antigen is not known. The source was PBMCs, mostly from graft donor cells, collected 360 days after TCRalphabeta/CD19-depleted stem cell transplant. This TCR came from a boy in the first two years of life who had a stem cell transplant for acute myeloid leukemia, so the T cells may come from the graft donor. The chain employs TRBV20-1 and TRBJ2-3, with 8 bases aligning to TRBD1. CDR3 residues: CSARDLQGADDTQYF. The CDR3 nucleotides are TGCAGTGCTAGAGATTTGCAGGGGGCCGATGATACGCAGTATTTT.